Below are 30 T cell receptor beta chains sequenced from a single sample in a study of B cell selection in AIRE deficiency. Sequencing used immunoSEQ multiplex PCR; TCRdb keeps in-frame clones, though not all of them. The sample records 20,000 to 25,000 clones, approximately 97% being singletons. The sorted conventional CD4 T cells were gated as CD4+CD127+. Sample: conventional CD4+ T cells sorted from PBMCs. The receptors derive from a human donor with AIRE deficiency.

The chain is built from TRBV10-3 and TRBJ1-4, with 8 bases that match TRBD1. The V segment lost 6 bases and the J segment 4 bases; nucleotides outside the gene matches: 1. The germline gives CDR1 ENHRY, CDR2 SYGVKD. The CDR3 is 13 residues long. CDR3 protein: CAISRGLNEKLFF. DNA for the CDR3: TGTGCCATCAGCAGGGGGCTTAATGAAAAACTGTTTTTT.

The V gene is TRBV11-3, the J gene TRBJ2-5; 7 bases are a match to TRBD1. CDR1 is SGHNT, CDR2 YENEEA, per germline. J was trimmed by 1 base and V by 4 bases; bases with no gene match: 3. This CDR3 spans 14 amino acids. The chain's CDR3 is CASSYRQGQETQYF. As DNA, the CDR3 is TGTGCCAGCAGCTATCGACAGGGCCAAGAGACCCAGTACTTC.

The chain joins TRBV28 to TRBJ1-2; tentative D call: TRBD1 (5 bases). CDR1 MDHEN and CDR2 SYDVKM come from the germline V gene. With 3 bases removed from V and 3 bases from J, the gap between germline ends came to 5 bases. The CDR3 loop spans 12 amino acids. The CDR3 region has the DNA TGTGCCAGCAGTTTCAGGGACTATGGCTACACCTTC. This sequence encodes CASSFRDYGYTF.

The V gene is TRBV4-2, the J gene TRBJ2-3, with 12 bases lining up with TRBD2. V dropped 2 bases and J dropped 2; count of bases not matched to a gene: 5. The CDR3 loop spans 17 amino acids. The germline V gene has CDR1 LGHNA and CDR2 YNFKEQ. CDR3 bases: TGTGCCAGCAGCCAACGGACTAGCGGGGTGCACACAGATACGCAGTATTTT. Its translation: CASSQRTSGVHTDTQYF.

The genes are TRBV5-4 and TRBJ1-6; TRBD1 is a possible D gene (5 bases). V was clipped by 4 bases and J by 0 bases, with 14 bases between them. This CDR3 has 17 residues. Germline CDR1 is SGHNT and CDR2 is YYREEE (reference sequence). In nucleotides, the CDR3 is TGTGCCAGCAGCCTTAGACAGACGCCCTCCTATAATTCACCCCTCCACTTT. This codes for CASSLRQTPSYNSPLHF.

This chain links TRBV11-3 with TRBJ2-1, with TRBD1 identical over 8 bases. CDR1 and CDR2 from the germline V gene are SGHNT and YENEEA. The V and J ends lost 5 bases and 9 bases, in that order; junction bases with no gene match: 9. This CDR3 is 14 amino acids long. The CDR3 DNA sequence: TGTGCCAGCAGCCTTGGGACAGGTCGAGGTGAGCAGTTCTTC. This gives the protein CASSLGTGRGEQFF.

The DNA for the CDR3 is TGTGCCAGCAGTGAAGCGGGCCGCTCCTACAATGAGCAGTTCTTC. The encoded protein is CASSEAGRSYNEQFF. The J gene is TRBJ2-1, the V gene TRBV9; D may be TRBD2 (6 bases). The germline V and J ends were trimmed by 5 bases and 0 bases, with 12 bases remaining between them. The CDR3 totals 15 residues. The germline V gene has CDR1 SGDLS and CDR2 YYNGEE.

The genes are TRBV6-1 and TRBJ2-2, with D unclear. Germline-derived CDR1 and CDR2 are MNHNS and SASEGT. The germline V and J ends were trimmed by 6 bases and 5 bases, with 10 bases remaining between them. The CDR3 loop spans 13 amino acids. CDR3 nucleotide sequence: TGTGCCAGCAGGTACACAATGACCGGGGAGCTGTTTTTT. Translation: CASRYTMTGELFF.

This clone was detected once. The rearrangement joins TRBV23-1 to TRBJ2-1, with TRBD1 identical over 10 bases. TRBV23-1 is marked as an open reading frame, function uncertain. The CDR3 is 17 residues long. Trimming took 0 bases from V and 9 from J; bases not matched to a gene: 11. CDR3 bases: TGCGCCAGCAGTCAATCGACAGGGGGCATAATCGGTCCTGAGCAGTTCTTC. Its translation is CASSQSTGGIIGPEQFF.

The genes are TRBV19 and TRBJ2-2; weak D call: TRBD1 (5 bases). V lost 5 bases and J 0 bases, leaving 10 bases between the germline ends. This CDR3 spans 15 amino acids. Per the germline V gene, CDR1 is LNHDA and CDR2 is SQIVND (reference sequence). The DNA for the CDR3 is TGTGCCAGTAGTTGGACACCGACGAACACCGGGGAGCTGTTTTTT. Encoded protein: CASSWTPTNTGELFF.

The genes are TRBV4-2 and TRBJ1-2, with D perhaps TRBD1 (6 bases). CDR3 length equals 15 residues. V gave up 0 bases and J gave up 4 bases, with 12 bases separating them. Germline loops: CDR1 LGHNA, CDR2 YNFKEQ. CDR3 in DNA: TGTGCCAGCAGCCAAGACAGGGGTGAGGTCTATGGCTACACCTTC. This codes for CASSQDRGEVYGYTF.

The rearrangement links TRBV19 to TRBJ1-5, with TRBD1 as a possible D gene (5 bases). The germline V gene has CDR1 LNHDA and CDR2 SQIVND (reference sequence). V was shortened by 1 base and J by 4 bases, with 11 bases between the two germline ends. This CDR3 spans 15 amino acids. The CDR3 DNA reads TGTGCCAGTAGTATAGTTGGGGGGGGGAATCAGCCCCAGCATTTT. This sequence encodes CASSIVGGGNQPQHF.

This sequence joins TRBV7-2 and TRBJ1-1, with D maybe TRBD1 (5 bases). The CDR3 consists of 12 residues. Germline values: CDR1 SGHTA, CDR2 FQGNSA. V dropped 1 base and J dropped 10 bases, with 10 bases sitting between them. CDR3 sequence (DNA): TGTGCCAGCAGCTTAGGGGGGGTCACAGCTTTCTTT. It is translated as CASSLGGVTAFF.

The chain carries TRBV11-3 and TRBJ2-2; D is unresolved. Trimming took 5 bases from V and 0 from J, leaving 7 bases between them. The germline CDR1 and CDR2 sequences are SGHNT and YENEEA. This CDR3 is 14 amino acids long. The CDR3: CASSRRSNTGELFF. In DNA form, the CDR3 reads TGTGCCAGCAGCAGGCGTTCGAACACCGGGGAGCTGTTTTTT.

V usage is TRBV7-2 and J usage is TRBJ2-1; the D gene could be TRBD1 or TRBD2 (5 bases each). The V end lost 1 base, the J end lost 4 bases, and 11 bases lay between the germline ends. This CDR3 spans 15 amino acids. Germline V lookup: CDR1 SGHTA, CDR2 FQGNSA. DNA of the CDR3: TGTGCCAGCAGCTTAGAGGGACGGTATTACAATGAGCAGTTCTTC. Its protein is CASSLEGRYYNEQFF.

The chain recombines TRBV7-2 with TRBJ2-5; D is perhaps TRBD2 (6 bases). The CDR3 is 13 amino acids. V gave up 5 bases and J gave up 5 bases, with 12 bases separating them. Germline V CDR1 and CDR2: SGHTA, FQGNSA. CDR3 region: CASSPTSLETQYF. The CDR3 nucleotides are TGTGCCAGCAGCCCTACTAGCTTGGAGACCCAGTACTTC. Supplemented by reference TRBV7-2 and TRBJ2-5, the full variable domain reads GAGVSQSPSNKVTEKGKDVELRCDPISGHTALYWYRQSLGQGLEFLIYFQGNSAPDKSGLPSDRFSAERTGGSVSTLTIQRTQQEDSAVYLCASSPTSLETQYFGPGTRLLVL.

The gene calls are TRBV13 and TRBJ1-2; TRBD1 matches 12 bases. The CDR3 totals 15 residues. The germline V gene encodes CDR1 PRHDT and CDR2 FYEKMQ (reference sequence). The V segment lost 5 bases and the J segment 8 bases; nucleotides outside the gene matches: 9. The CDR3 sequence is CASSRTGTGGRGYTF. The CDR3 DNA is TGTGCCAGCAGCCGAACCGGGACAGGGGGCCGGGGCTACACCTTC.

In its sample, this clone was seen once. The CDR3 reads CASSPSRLAAQGTQYF. The CDR3 DNA sequence: TGTGCCAGCAGCCCCTCCCGACTAGCCGCCCAGGGGACCCAGTACTTC. The chain employs TRBV7-2 and TRBJ2-5; 7 bases fit TRBD2. The CDR3 runs 16 residues. Per the germline V gene, CDR1 is SGHTA and CDR2 is FQGNSA. V shed 5 bases, J shed 7 bases, and the junction held 16 bases outside the gene matches.

The V call is TRBV7-3, the J call TRBJ2-6, with 8 nucleotides matching TRBD2. The CDR3 consists of 17 residues. From germline, CDR1 is SGHTA and CDR2 FQGTGA. The V gene end was trimmed by 5 bases and the J gene end by 3 bases; junction bases not matched to a gene: 9. CDR3 sequence (DNA): TGTGCCAGCAGCCCCCGGGGGGGGAGTGATGGGGCCAACGTCCTGACTTTC. It codes for CASSPRGGSDGANVLTF. The whole variable domain, remainder taken from reference TRBV7-3 and TRBJ2-6, is GAGVSQTPSNKVTEKGKYVELRCDPISGHTALYWYRQSLGQGPEFLIYFQGTGAADDSGLPNDRFFAVRPEGSVSTLKIQRTERGDSAVYLCASSPRGGSDGANVLTFGAGSRLTVL.

J is TRBJ2-5 and V is TRBV14, with D perhaps TRBD1 (5 bases). The CDR3 spans 13 residues. CDR1 SGHDN and CDR2 FVKESK come from the germline V gene. V dropped 4 bases and J dropped 1 base, with 7 bases sitting between them. Here the CDR3 reads CASSRTIQETQYF. DNA of the CDR3: TGTGCCAGCAGCCGGACAATCCAAGAGACCCAGTACTTC.

V usage is TRBV5-4 and J usage is TRBJ2-3, with D possibly TRBD1 on 5 matching bases. The CDR3 sequence is 13 residues long. CDR1 and CDR2 (germline): SGHNT, YYREEE (reference sequence). Deletions cut 1 base from V and 4 bases from J, with 7 bases between. The CDR3 is CASSLRGPDTQYF. The CDR3 region has the DNA TGTGCCAGCAGCTTGAGGGGCCCAGATACGCAGTATTTT.

The chain combines TRBV6-5 with TRBJ1-2; TRBD1 aligns across 8 bases. Germline V gene sequence: CDR1 MNHEY, CDR2 SVGAGI. The length of the CDR3 is 13 residues. V lost 5 bases and J lost 11; bases outside the gene matches: 10. This chain's CDR3 is CASSTRTGIGYTF. Written as DNA, the CDR3 is TGTGCCAGCAGTACAAGGACAGGGATTGGGTACACCTTC.

The chain links TRBV11-2 to TRBJ2-2; no definite D call. This CDR3 spans 12 amino acids. Germline loops: CDR1 SGHAT, CDR2 FQNNGV. V was clipped by 4 bases and J by 8 bases, with 8 bases between them. The CDR3 DNA follows: TGTGCCAGCAGCTCCCTCCGGGGGGAGCTGTTTTTT. As protein: CASSSLRGELFF.

The chain links TRBV6-6 to TRBJ2-3; D is undetermined. The CDR3 extends over 14 amino acids. The V gene lost 0 bases and the J gene lost 6 bases, with 10 bases spanning the gap. Germline CDR1 MNHNY, CDR2 SVGAGI (reference sequence). The CDR3 sequence: CASSYSQVGDTQYF. CDR3 coding DNA: TGTGCCAGCAGTTACTCGCAGGTCGGGGATACGCAGTATTTT.

The rearrangement uses TRBV5-1 and TRBJ2-7; 8 nucleotides line up with TRBD2. Germline trimming cut 3 bases from V and 7 bases from J; bases unmatched to any gene: 12. Germline CDR1 and CDR2: SGHRS and YFSETQ. The CDR3 totals 15 residues. The CDR3 here is CASSSWTSRTQEQYF. In DNA, the CDR3 is TGCGCCAGCAGCTCATGGACTAGCAGGACCCAAGAGCAGTACTTC.

This chain connects TRBV5-1 to TRBJ1-5; D remains unclear. CDR3 length equals 15 residues. Germline V gene data show CDR1 as SGHRS and CDR2 as YFSETQ. The V end lost 3 bases, the J end lost 5 bases, and 15 bases lay between the germline ends. The CDR3 is CASSSIGGRDQPQHF. CDR3 coding DNA: TGCGCCAGCAGCTCAATCGGAGGGAGGGATCAGCCCCAGCATTTT.

The V and J genes are TRBV14 and TRBJ2-1, with D possibly TRBD1 on 5 matching bases. Germline V gene lookup returns CDR1 SGHDN and CDR2 FVKESK. This CDR3 contains 16 residues. V lost 3 bases and J 0 bases, leaving 12 bases between the germline ends. The CDR3 loop is CASSQRPDSSYNEQFF. CDR3 DNA: TGTGCCAGCAGCCAGAGACCCGACAGCTCCTACAATGAGCAGTTCTTC. Complete variable domain (other parts from reference TRBV14 and TRBJ2-1): EAGVTQFPSHSVIEKGQTVTLRCDPISGHDNLYWYRRVMGKEIKFLLHFVKESKQDESGMPNNRFLAERTGGTYSTLKVQPAELEDSGVYFCASSQRPDSSYNEQFFGPGTRLTVL.

The genes are TRBV7-2 and TRBJ2-7; 9 bases align to TRBD2. V dropped 1 base and J dropped 1; count of bases not matched to a gene: 2. Germline-derived CDR1 and CDR2 are SGHTA and FQGNSA. CDR3 length: 15 residues. CDR3 sequence (DNA): TGTGCCAGCAGCTTAGTTGCGGGGGGGTCCTACGAGCAGTACTTC. It is translated as CASSLVAGGSYEQYF.

In its sample, this clone was seen once. CDR3 sequence: CASSFDSVYGYTF. As DNA, the CDR3 is TGCGCCAGCAGCTTCGATTCTGTCTATGGCTACACCTTC. The chain combines TRBV5-1 with TRBJ1-2; D is unresolved. The ends were cut back, 2 bases at V and 4 bases at J, with 9 bases in the middle. Germline V CDR1 and CDR2: SGHRS, YFSETQ. The CDR3 spans 13 residues.

This chain uses TRBV10-3 with TRBJ1-6; TRBD1 is a possible D gene (6 bases). V was shortened by 6 bases and J by 13 bases, with 16 bases between the two germline ends. Germline-derived CDR1 and CDR2 are ENHRY and SYGVKD. The CDR3 spans 13 residues. The DNA of the CDR3 is TGTGCCATCAGGAACAGGGAGTCCTACCCCCTCCACTTT. Protein: CAIRNRESYPLHF.